The 4 T cell receptor beta chains below were found in one sample sequenced in a study of T cells in localized non-small cell lung cancer. Here immunoSEQ multiplex PCR was the method, and the copy in TCRdb shows in-frame clones only, minus some. The data hold over 15,000 clones, with approximately 91% observed a single time. Material: peripheral blood, obtained before any cancer treatment. The receptor source for this set is an older female donor with stage III squamous cell lung carcinoma.

The chain is built from TRBV28 and TRBJ2-1; D is perhaps TRBD1 (5 bases). The CDR3 totals 14 residues. CDR1 is MDHEN and CDR2 is SYDVKM in the germline V gene. V dropped 5 bases and J dropped 6 bases, with 14 bases sitting between them. In DNA, the CDR3 is TGTGCCAGCAGTCAAGGCCGCAGGGCCAATGAGCAGTTCTTC. It yields the protein CASSQGRRANEQFF.

DNA for the CDR3: TGTGCCAGTAGTAATACGCCCGGACAGCCATATGGCTACACCTTC. It codes for CASSNTPGQPYGYTF. The chain joins TRBV19 to TRBJ1-2; D is perhaps TRBD1 (6 bases). V was clipped by 4 bases and J by 5 bases, with 17 bases between them. This CDR3 is 15 amino acids long. From germline, CDR1 is LNHDA and CDR2 SQIVND (reference sequence).

This chain uses TRBV6-1 with TRBJ2-5; D possibly corresponds to TRBD1 (6 bases). Trimming left V 4 bases short and J 2 bases short, with 11 bases between. Per germline, CDR1 MNHNS and CDR2 SASEGT. The length of the CDR3 is 14 residues. CDR3 sequence: CASSGTAVQETQYF. The CDR3 DNA reads as TGTGCCAGCAGTGGGACAGCTGTTCAAGAGACCCAGTACTTC.

The J gene is TRBJ2-3, the V gene TRBV5-6; no clear D gene. Germline CDR1 reads SGHDT; CDR2 reads YYEEEE. The CDR3 is 14 amino acids. Deletions cut 0 bases from V and 0 bases from J, with 5 bases between. The CDR3 region has the DNA TGTGCCAGCAGCTTGGATCCTAGCACAGATACGCAGTATTTT. Residues: CASSLDPSTDTQYF. The full variable domain, its missing parts supplied by reference TRBV5-6 and TRBJ2-3, is DAGVTQSPTHLIKTRGQQVTLRCSPKSGHDTVSWYQQALGQGPQFIFQYYEEEERQRGNFPDRFSGHQFPNYSSELNVNALLLGDSALYLCASSLDPSTDTQYFGPGTRLTVL.